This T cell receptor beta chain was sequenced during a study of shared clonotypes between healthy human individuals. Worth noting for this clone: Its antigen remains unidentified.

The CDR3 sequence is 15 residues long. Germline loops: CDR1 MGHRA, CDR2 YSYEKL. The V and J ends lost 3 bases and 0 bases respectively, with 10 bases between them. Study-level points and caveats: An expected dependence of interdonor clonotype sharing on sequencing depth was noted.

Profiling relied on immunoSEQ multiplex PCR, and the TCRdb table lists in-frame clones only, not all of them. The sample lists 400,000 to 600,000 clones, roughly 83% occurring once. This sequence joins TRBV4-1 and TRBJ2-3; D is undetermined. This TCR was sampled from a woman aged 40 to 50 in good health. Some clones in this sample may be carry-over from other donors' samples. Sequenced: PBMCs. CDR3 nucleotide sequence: TGCGCCAGCAGCCATATAGGCCTTAGCACAGATACGCAGTATTTT. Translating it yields CASSHIGLSTDTQYF.